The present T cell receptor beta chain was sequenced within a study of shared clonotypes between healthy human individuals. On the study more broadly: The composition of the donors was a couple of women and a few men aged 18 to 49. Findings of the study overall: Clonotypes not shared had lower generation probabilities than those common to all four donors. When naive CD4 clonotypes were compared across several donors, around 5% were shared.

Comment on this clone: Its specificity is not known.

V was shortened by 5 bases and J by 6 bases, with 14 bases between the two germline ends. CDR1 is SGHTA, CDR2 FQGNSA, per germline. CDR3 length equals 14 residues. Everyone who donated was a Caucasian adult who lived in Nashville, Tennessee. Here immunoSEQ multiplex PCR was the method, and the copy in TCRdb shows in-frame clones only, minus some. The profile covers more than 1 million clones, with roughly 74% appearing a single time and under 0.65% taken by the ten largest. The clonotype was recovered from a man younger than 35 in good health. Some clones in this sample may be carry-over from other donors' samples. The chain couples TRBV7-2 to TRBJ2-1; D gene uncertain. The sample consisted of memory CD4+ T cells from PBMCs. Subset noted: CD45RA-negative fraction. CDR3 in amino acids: CASSTRTRANEQFF. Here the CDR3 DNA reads TGTGCCAGCAGCACACGGACGAGAGCCAATGAGCAGTTCTTC.